This T cell receptor beta chain is from a study of blood T cells in healthy people across ages. Findings and limits, study-wide: The authors considered diversity estimates from one million T cells to be underestimates.

There were healthy Caucasian individuals from Russia, aged roughly 6 to 100, serving as donors. At least 7 million PBMCs were isolated per sample. Of note for this clonotype: Antigen unknown.

Next came a second PCR, run for about 7 to 12 cycles, which used a sample-barcoded 5' primer along with a J-beta primer mix. TCRdb called the 5' RACE reads again in MiXCR, with one record for every CDR3 protein. Of some 1.8 million distinct CDR3 sequences listed, about two fifths are singletons. Sequences were obtained from blood. The sequence came from a human donor in good health.

The CDR3 DNA reads TGTGCCAGCAGTTTCCGGGCCGTTCCCTACAATGAGCAGTTCTTC. Encoded protein: CASSFRAVPYNEQFF. V is TRBV11-2 and J is TRBJ2-1; no clear D gene. Per the germline V gene, CDR1 is SGHAT and CDR2 is FQNNGV. Between the trimmed V and J ends, which lost 6 bases and 2 bases, there was a span of 14 bases. The CDR3 covers 15 residues.